This entry concerns a single T cell receptor (beta chain). The data derive from a study of cytomegalovirus exposure and HLA in healthy donors. The V and J ends lost 2 bases and 0 bases respectively, with 7 bases between them. Germline CDR1 and CDR2: MNHNS and SASEGT. This CDR3 comprises 14 residues. Primers included in the PCR were 60 Vbeta and 13 Jbeta primers. Assay: immunoSEQ multiplex PCR; the TCRdb copy retains only in-frame clones and omits some. Recorded for this sample: some 200,000 clones. The sequence was obtained from a girl aged 2 to 10 in good health and CMV-seropositive. Material for sequencing was PBMCs. The genes are TRBV6-1 and TRBJ1-2; D not resolved. The CDR3 spells CASSEMTTNYGYTF. The CDR3 region has the DNA TGTGCCAGCAGTGAAATGACAACTAACTATGGCTACACCTTC.